These 9 T cell receptor beta chains came from one sample sequenced in a study of OX40 agonist ivuxolimab in advanced cancers. Only in-frame clones appear in the TCRdb table, and some are missing; sequencing was by immunoSEQ multiplex PCR. The repertoire holds some 73,000 clones, roughly 88% seen once, with approximately 0.92% in the top ten. Specimen: CD4+ or CD8+ T cells sorted from blood, collected in a trial of the OX40 agonist ivuxolimab. The receptor set was obtained from an adult with an advanced solid tumor such as melanoma, head and neck, liver or kidney cancer.

The chain combines TRBV6-1 with TRBJ1-2, with TRBD1 matching 10 bases. Germline lookup yields CDR1 MNHNS and CDR2 SASEGT. The trim removed 6 bases at V and 4 bases at J, leaving 5 bases unmatched. CDR3 length: 14 amino acids. CDR3 sequence (DNA): TGTGCCAGCAGAATGACAGGGGGCCTCTATGGCTACACCTTC. Translating gives CASRMTGGLYGYTF.

The CDR3 DNA is TGCGCCAGCAGCTTGGGACAGGGGCGAGGCGGCTACACCTTC. The encoded protein is CASSLGQGRGGYTF. V is TRBV5-1 and J is TRBJ1-2; 8 nucleotides match TRBD1. Germline lookup yields CDR1 SGHRS and CDR2 YFSETQ. This CDR3 has 14 residues. V gave up 0 bases and J gave up 8 bases; unmatched junction bases: 6. Supplemented by reference TRBV5-1 and TRBJ1-2, the full variable domain reads KAGVTQTPRYLIKTRGQQVTLSCSPISGHRSVSWYQQTPGQGLQFLFEYFSETQRNKGNFPGRFSGRQFSNSRSEMNVSTLELGDSALYLCASSLGQGRGGYTFGSGTRLTVV.

This chain uses TRBV4-3 with TRBJ1-4, with unresolved D. Per germline, CDR1 LGHNA and CDR2 YSLEER. The CDR3 length is 11 residues. Trimming shortened V by 3 bases and J by 14 bases, and 10 bases separated the two germline ends. The CDR3 protein is CASSHQRLLFF. As DNA, the CDR3 is TGCGCCAGCAGCCACCAGAGGTTGCTGTTTTTT.

The chain joins TRBV28 to TRBJ2-7; D is unclear. The V end was cut by 4 bases, the J end by 4 bases, with 8 bases between. There are 12 residues in the CDR3. CDR1 is MDHEN and CDR2 is SYDVKM in the germline V gene. DNA of the CDR3: TGTGCCAGCAGTTCCTACACGTACGAGCAGTACTTC. It codes for CASSSYTYEQYF.

The genes are TRBV5-1 and TRBJ1-3, with D possibly being TRBD1 (5 bases). Trimming left V 0 bases short and J 0 bases short, with 13 bases between. This CDR3 has 17 amino acids. Per the germline V gene, CDR1 is SGHRS and CDR2 is YFSETQ. Here the CDR3 reads CASSLGNSGISGNTIYF. The CDR3 DNA is TGCGCCAGCAGCTTGGGAAACTCAGGGATCTCTGGAAACACCATATATTTT.

This clone was counted a single time. The V gene is TRBV10-3, the J gene TRBJ2-2; 11 positions match TRBD1. The CDR3 loop spans 18 amino acids. The ends lost 2 bases at V and 3 bases at J; junction bases unmatched: 8. Germline lookup yields CDR1 ENHRY and CDR2 SYGVKD. CDR3 coding DNA: TGTGCCATCAGTGAGAGGAGAGGGGGACAGGGGGACACCGGGGAGCTGTTTTTT. Translation gives CAISERRGGQGDTGELFF.

The chain is built from TRBV6-6 and TRBJ2-7; D unclear. Trimming took off 5 bases at V and 3 bases at J, with 5 bases between the two ends. Germline loops: CDR1 MNHNY, CDR2 SVGAGI (reference sequence). The CDR3 spans 11 residues. CDR3 residues: CASSTHYEQYF. The CDR3 DNA is TGTGCCAGCAGTACCCACTACGAGCAGTACTTC.

The chain carries TRBV15 and TRBJ1-5; possibly TRBD1 for D (5 bases). V was pared by 1 base and J by 0 bases, with 19 bases between. In germline, CDR1 is LNHNV, CDR2 YYDKDF (reference sequence). This CDR3 has 19 amino acids. The CDR3 region has the DNA TGTGCCACCAGCAGAGCACCCACCCAAAGGGGCTATAGCAATCAGCCCCAGCATTTT. Amino acid sequence: CATSRAPTQRGYSNQPQHF.

The V and J genes are TRBV28 and TRBJ1-5, with TRBD1 identical over 8 bases. Germline V gene lookup returns CDR1 MDHEN and CDR2 SYDVKM. V trimming: 7 bases; J trimming: 5 bases; junction bases outside the gene matches: 7. The CDR3 contains 14 residues. For the CDR3, the DNA is TGTGCCAGCAAAGTCTCAGGGGGCCATCAGCCCCAGCATTTT. Protein product: CASKVSGGHQPQHF.